These 10 T cell receptor beta chains originate from one sample sequenced in a study of ipilimumab plus nivolumab after autologous stem cell transplantation. Assay used: immunoSEQ multiplex PCR; TCRdb lists only in-frame clones, some missing. The sample consists of about 40,000 clones, about 92% of them appearing once. The starting material was PBMCs, obtained in a trial of ipilimumab plus nivolumab as post-transplant consolidation. The receptor source for this set is a male donor with multiple myeloma.

J is TRBJ2-5 and V is TRBV7-7; D assignment may be TRBD1 or TRBD2 (5 bases each). Germline values: CDR1 SSHAT, CDR2 FNYEAQ (reference sequence). The CDR3 loop spans 15 amino acids. Trimming removed 1 base at V and 2 bases at J, with 11 bases between. In DNA form, the CDR3 reads TGTGCCAGCAGCTTAGGTGGGGGAAATCAAGAGACCCAGTACTTC. Translated: CASSLGGGNQETQYF. Full variable domain (missing parts from reference TRBV7-7 and TRBJ2-5): GAGVSQSPRYKVTKRGQDVTLRCDPISSHATLYWYQQALGQGPEFLTYFNYEAQPDKSGLPSDRFSAERPEGSISTLTIQRTEQRDSAMYRCASSLGGGNQETQYFGPGTRLLVL.

V gene TRBV5-1 combines with J gene TRBJ2-3; D not resolved. There are 13 residues in the CDR3. Germline CDR1 SGHRS, CDR2 YFSETQ. V lost 8 bases to trimming and J lost 2 bases, with 12 bases between them. The CDR3 spells CASNTGYTDTQYF. CDR3 DNA: TGCGCCAGTAACACCGGATACACAGATACGCAGTATTTT.

This chain connects TRBV19 to TRBJ2-2, with D unclear. CDR1 LNHDA and CDR2 SQIVND come from the germline V gene (reference sequence). This CDR3 has 16 amino acids. V was cut by 5 bases and J by 0 bases, with 13 bases left in between. CDR3 sequence: CASSPFETPNTGELFF. The CDR3 nucleotides are TGTGCCAGTAGTCCTTTTGAGACACCGAACACCGGGGAGCTGTTTTTT.

This clone appeared a single time. This chain uses TRBV7-3 with TRBJ2-7, with TRBD2 matching 8 bases. From germline, CDR1 is SGHTA and CDR2 FQGTGA. The V gene end was trimmed by 4 bases and the J gene end by 5 bases; junction bases not matched to a gene: 7. The CDR3 has 14 residues. CDR3 sequence: CASSSIAGSHEQYF. The CDR3 nucleotides read TGTGCCAGCAGCTCCATAGCGGGAAGCCACGAGCAGTACTTC.

The V gene is TRBV4-1, the J gene TRBJ2-4, with 7 bases aligning to TRBD1. This CDR3 region has 14 residues. Trimming took 3 bases from V and 5 from J; bases not matched to a gene: 4. From germline, CDR1 is MGHRA and CDR2 YSYEKL. CDR3 sequence: CASSQRTGQNIQYF. The CDR3 DNA reads as TGCGCCAGCAGCCAGAGGACAGGTCAAAACATTCAGTACTTC.

The rearrangement links TRBV29-1 to TRBJ2-7, with unresolved D. Per the germline V gene, CDR1 is SQVTM and CDR2 is ANQGSEA. V was trimmed by 4 bases and J by 6 bases, leaving 13 bases between them. This CDR3 contains 12 residues. The CDR3 bases are TGCAGCGTTGGTCCAGGACGGGTCGAGCAGTACTTC. Translating gives CSVGPGRVEQYF.

This clone was seen a single time. J is TRBJ2-1 and V is TRBV7-2; tentative D call: TRBD2 (6 bases). The CDR3 length is 13 residues. V lost 1 base and J lost 8, with 9 bases in between. Germline lookup yields CDR1 SGHTA and CDR2 FQGNSA. The CDR3 spells CASSLGVADEQFF. The CDR3 bases are TGTGCCAGCAGCTTAGGGGTAGCGGATGAGCAGTTCTTC.

The V and J genes are TRBV11-3 and TRBJ2-2; D is perhaps TRBD2 (7 bases). Trimming left V 2 bases short and J 5 bases short, with 15 bases between. Germline V CDR1 and CDR2: SGHNT, YENEEA. The CDR3 extends over 16 amino acids. The CDR3 bases are TGTGCCAGCAGCTTAAACGGGGGGCAAAGTACCGGGGAGCTGTTTTTT. Protein product: CASSLNGGQSTGELFF.

The chain links TRBV2 to TRBJ2-1, with 10 bases fitting TRBD1. The CDR3 totals 14 residues. V dropped 8 bases and J dropped 4; count of bases not matched to a gene: 5. Germline-derived CDR1 and CDR2 are SNHLY and FYNNEI. The CDR3: CASRPGQGYNEQFF. DNA of the CDR3: TGTGCCAGCCGACCGGGACAGGGGTACAATGAGCAGTTCTTC.

This rearrangement joins TRBV21-1 to TRBJ2-7; the table gives TRBD1 as D, unverified against the DNA. TRBV21-1 constitutes a pseudogene. The CDR3 extends over 18 amino acids. CDR3 DNA sequence: TGTGCCAGCAGCAAAGAGGTGAGGACAGAGATAAAGCAGTACGAGCAGTACTTC. Translating it yields CASSKEVRTEIKQYEQYF.